This TCR beta chain was captured by sequencing in a study of T cells in Graves' hyperthyroidism and ophthalmopathy. Overall study context: Once the initial diagnosis was made, peripheral blood was obtained before any treatment.

TCR beta CDR3 regions were amplified from RNA. The study used the HTBI primer set for a first-round RT-PCR of the TCR CDR3. TCRdb reanalysed the multiplex PCR reads using MiXCR and keeps one entry per CDR3 protein. This sample has about 410,000 distinct CDR3 sequences, with approximately 14% found just once. Thyroid ultrasound and orbital computed tomography, with clinical symptoms and serum thyroxine and TRAb, informed diagnoses. The CDR3 extends over 14 amino acids. CDR1 is KGHDR, CDR2 SFDVKD, per germline. With 3 bases removed from V and 6 bases from J, the gap between germline ends came to 12 bases. Ten or more counts support this clonotype.

The sequencing sample was made of blood. The V call is TRBV24-1, the J call TRBJ2-3; perhaps D is TRBD1 or TRBD2 (6 bases each). This sequence originates from a man aged 18 to 30 with Graves' ophthalmopathy. The CDR3 loop reads CATSDPQGGDTQYF. CDR3 coding DNA: TGTGCCACCAGTGATCCACAGGGAGGCGATACGCAGTATTTT.